This T cell receptor (beta chain) is drawn from a study of Graves' ophthalmopathy and Graves' hyperthyroidism. With 4 bases clipped from V and 7 bases from J, the junction kept 5 bases outside the gene matches. The CDR3 totals 15 residues. This clonotype was seen at least ten times. The study amplified TCR beta CDR3 regions using RNA transcripts. First-round RT-PCR with HTBI primers preceded a second-round multiplex PCR. MiXCR, applied by TCRdb to the multiplex PCR reads, yields one record per CDR3 protein. The sample comprises 400,000 or so distinct CDR3 sequences, 15% to 20% of which are singletons, and roughly 2.3% rests with the top ten.

This TCR was recovered from an adult woman with stable Graves' hyperthyroidism. This chain joins TRBV12-3 or TRBV12-4 and TRBJ1-6; 9 bases are shared with TRBD1. Input material: peripheral blood. DNA for the CDR3: TGTGCCAGCAGTTCCGGGACAGGGACCAATTCACCCCTCCACTTT. This encodes CASSSGTGTNSPLHF.